The source of this T cell receptor beta chain is a study of T-cell memory formation after mild COVID-19. Ten or more counts support this clonotype. Its antigen is unidentified. Notes on the study in general: The main location of contracting CD4+ clones was CM and EM, and that of contracting CD8+ clones was EMRA.

Trimming shortened V by 0 bases and J by 0 bases, and 6 bases separated the two germline ends. The CDR3 length is 15 residues. The germline CDR1 and CDR2 sequences are SGHRS and YFSETQ. TCRdb re-derived calls from the 5' RACE reads in MiXCR, one entry per CDR3 protein. This table has under 250,000 distinct CDR3 sequences, roughly a tenth appearing once. Material: PBMCs or a T cell subset sorted from them (not recorded which). J is TRBJ2-2 and V is TRBV5-1; D gene ambiguous. This TCR was sampled from a man in his late teens or twenties who had mild COVID-19 (a few samples of this study predate the infection). Cell type and time point are not known. CDR3 coding DNA: TGCGCCAGCAGCTTGGGCAGACCGAACACCGGGGAGCTGTTTTTT. This sequence encodes CASSLGRPNTGELFF.